What follows describes a single T cell receptor (beta chain). No antigen is known for it. The entry originates in a study of T cells in Graves' hyperthyroidism and ophthalmopathy. Enrolled ophthalmopathy patients presented with a Clinical Activity Score of at least 3, a NOSPECS grade of at least 4, and disease duration under 3 months. Uncontrolled infection, other autoimmune disease, pregnancy or lactation led to exclusion. Trimming removed 7 bases at V and 0 bases at J, with 18 bases between. This CDR3 region has 16 residues. From RNA transcripts, TCR beta CDR3 regions were amplified. First-round RT-PCR targeting the TCR CDR3 was performed with the HTBI primer set. TCRdb re-called the multiplex PCR reads through MiXCR, storing one row per CDR3 protein. The sample yields 450,000 to 600,000 distinct CDR3 sequences, 20% seen once. Study findings and constraints: Prediction of ophthalmopathy progression came a median approximately 6.6 months pre-onset. Stable hyperthyroidism was separated from ophthalmopathy by a model based on 13 V-J features.

This clonotype was sampled from a man aged 40-50 years with Graves' ophthalmopathy. Sample: blood. The chain is built from TRBV12-3 or TRBV12-4 and TRBJ2-5, with D possibly TRBD1 on 5 matching bases. CDR3 nucleotide sequence: TGTGCCAGCACCCAAGTGGGGCAATTTTACCAAGAGACCCAGTACTTC. Translated: CASTQVGQFYQETQYF.